This TCR beta chain was captured in a study of graft-versus-host responses after intestinal transplantation. The wider study: Uniformly, recipients were administered anti-thymocyte globulin induction with subsequent tacrolimus and steroids for 2 to 3 years.

CDR3 length: 13 residues. CDR1 and CDR2 from the germline V gene are SGHNT and YYREEE (reference sequence). The germline V and J ends were trimmed by 3 bases and 4 bases, with 8 bases remaining between them. Broader study findings: GvH clones were found in recipient marrow; some appeared first in ileum or blood. Researchers found peak circulating GvH clone levels linked to early post-transplant HvG declines.

Profiling relied on immunoSEQ multiplex PCR, and the TCRdb table lists in-frame clones only, not all of them. This sample carries 35,000 to 45,000 clones, approximately 96% of them seen once, and the ten largest clones take roughly 0.52%. Concerning this clone itself: Its antigen remains unidentified.

Specimen: unstimulated CD8+ T cells sorted from spleen or lymph node cells, collected before transplant. The chain joins TRBV5-4 to TRBJ1-3; D is possibly TRBD1 (5 bases). The sequence derives from a human donor who was the organ donor for an intestinal transplant. The CDR3 is CASSSGVGNTIYF. The DNA for the CDR3 is TGTGCCAGCAGCTCGGGGGTAGGAAACACCATATATTTT.